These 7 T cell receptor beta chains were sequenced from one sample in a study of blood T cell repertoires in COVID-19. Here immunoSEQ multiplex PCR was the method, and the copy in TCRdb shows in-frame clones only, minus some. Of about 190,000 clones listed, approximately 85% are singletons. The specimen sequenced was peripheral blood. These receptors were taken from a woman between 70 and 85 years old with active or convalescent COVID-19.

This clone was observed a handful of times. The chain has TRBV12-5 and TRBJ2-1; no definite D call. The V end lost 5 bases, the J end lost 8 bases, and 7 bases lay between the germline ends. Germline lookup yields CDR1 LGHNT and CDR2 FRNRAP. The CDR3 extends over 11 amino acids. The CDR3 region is CASGRLYEQFF. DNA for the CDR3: TGTGCTAGTGGTCGGTTGTATGAGCAGTTCTTC.

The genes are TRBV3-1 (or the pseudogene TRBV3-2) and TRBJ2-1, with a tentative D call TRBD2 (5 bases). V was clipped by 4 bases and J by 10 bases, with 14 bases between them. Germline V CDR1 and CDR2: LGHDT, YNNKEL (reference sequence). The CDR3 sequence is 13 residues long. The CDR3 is CASSPPRTWEQFF. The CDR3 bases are TGTGCCAGCAGCCCCCCCCGGACTTGGGAGCAGTTCTTC.

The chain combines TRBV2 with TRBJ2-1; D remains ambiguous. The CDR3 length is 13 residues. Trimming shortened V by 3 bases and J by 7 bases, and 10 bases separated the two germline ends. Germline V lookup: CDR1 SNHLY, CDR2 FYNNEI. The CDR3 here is CASSDGYNNEQFF. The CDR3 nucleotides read TGTGCCAGCAGTGACGGGTATAATAATGAGCAGTTCTTC.

This chain's CDR3 is CASSLYYNEQFF. In DNA, the CDR3 is TGTGCCAGCAGTCTTTACTACAATGAGCAGTTCTTC. The rearrangement links TRBV6-5 to TRBJ2-1; D is uncertain. V lost 5 bases and J 3 bases, leaving 5 bases between the germline ends. Germline loops: CDR1 MNHEY, CDR2 SVGAGI. This CDR3 contains 12 residues.

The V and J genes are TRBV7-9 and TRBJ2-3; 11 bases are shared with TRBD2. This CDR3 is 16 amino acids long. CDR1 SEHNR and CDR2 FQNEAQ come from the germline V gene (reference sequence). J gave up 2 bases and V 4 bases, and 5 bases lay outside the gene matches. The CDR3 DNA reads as TGTGCCAGCAGCTCCGGGACTAGCGGATTCACAGATACGCAGTATTTT. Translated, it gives CASSSGTSGFTDTQYF.

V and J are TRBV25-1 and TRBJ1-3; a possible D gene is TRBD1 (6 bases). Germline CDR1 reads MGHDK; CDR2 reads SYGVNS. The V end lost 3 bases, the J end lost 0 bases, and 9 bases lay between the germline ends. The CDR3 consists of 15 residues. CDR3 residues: CASSDGQNSGNTIYF. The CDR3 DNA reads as TGTGCCAGCAGTGACGGACAGAACTCTGGAAACACCATATATTTT.

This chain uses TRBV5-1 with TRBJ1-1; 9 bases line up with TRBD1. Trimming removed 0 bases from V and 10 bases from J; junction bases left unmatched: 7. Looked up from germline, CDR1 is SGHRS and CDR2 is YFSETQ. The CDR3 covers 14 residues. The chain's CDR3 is CASSLGTGARAAFF. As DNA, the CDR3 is TGCGCCAGCAGCTTGGGGACAGGGGCTCGAGCAGCTTTCTTT.